One and the same sample provided the 28 T cell receptor beta chains below, sequenced in a study of blood T cell repertoires in COVID-19. TCRdb's table, derived via immunoSEQ multiplex PCR, lists solely in-frame clones and lacks some. The sample holds approximately 60,000 clones, more than 70% seen once. Material for sequencing was peripheral blood. The receptors here all came from a human donor in a cohort sampled during active COVID-19.

The rearrangement uses TRBV29-1 and TRBJ1-1; 7 bases agree with TRBD1. The CDR3 totals 13 residues. The J segment lost 0 bases and the V segment lost 7 bases, leaving 5 bases of the junction unmatched. CDR1 and CDR2 from the germline V gene are SQVTM and ANQGSEA. The CDR3 DNA is TGCAGCGCAAGGACAGGAATGAACACTGAAGCTTTCTTT. Translation: CSARTGMNTEAFF.

This rearrangement joins TRBV15 to TRBJ1-4; no clear D gene. Trimming took off 6 bases at V and 7 bases at J, with 21 bases between the two ends. The V gene's germline CDR1 is LNHNV and CDR2 YYDKDF (reference sequence). The CDR3 extends over 16 amino acids. CDR3 sequence (DNA): TGTGCCACCAGGTTCGCGGGTGGCGGGCTGACTGAAAAACTGTTTTTT. As protein: CATRFAGGGLTEKLFF. The full variable domain, completed using reference TRBV15 and TRBJ1-4, is DAMVIQNPRYQVTQFGKPVTLSCSQTLNHNVMYWYQQKSSQAPKLLFHYYDKDFNNEADTPDNFQSRRPNTSFCFLDIRSPGLGDTAMYLCATRFAGGGLTEKLFFGSGTQLSVL.

The J gene is TRBJ2-5, the V gene TRBV5-1, with D possibly TRBD2 on 7 matching bases. This CDR3 is 15 amino acids long. Germline CDR1 reads SGHRS; CDR2 reads YFSETQ. The V gene lost 4 bases and the J gene lost 2 bases, with 15 bases spanning the gap. CDR3 in DNA: TGCGCCAGCAGCCTACAGGGCGGGGGACAAGAGACCCAGTACTTC. This gives the protein CASSLQGGGQETQYF. Full variable domain (missing parts from reference TRBV5-1 and TRBJ2-5): KAGVTQTPRYLIKTRGQQVTLSCSPISGHRSVSWYQQTPGQGLQFLFEYFSETQRNKGNFPGRFSGRQFSNSRSEMNVSTLELGDSALYLCASSLQGGGQETQYFGPGTRLLVL.

The chain joins TRBV2 to TRBJ2-2; TRBD2 aligns across 7 bases. V lost 6 bases, J lost 2 bases, and 6 bases stayed unmatched. Per germline, CDR1 SNHLY and CDR2 FYNNEI. The CDR3 loop spans 15 amino acids. CDR3: CASSVTAGNTGELFF. In DNA, the CDR3 is TGTGCCAGCAGCGTGACAGCGGGAAACACCGGGGAGCTGTTTTTT.

The gene calls are TRBV9 and TRBJ2-1; D unclear. The CDR3 runs to 13 residues. V shed 0 bases and J shed 5 bases, with 6 bases lying between them. Germline V gives CDR1 SGDLS, CDR2 YYNGEE. CDR3: CASSVDIHNEQFF. The CDR3 DNA reads TGTGCCAGCAGCGTAGATATCCACAATGAGCAGTTCTTC.

V gene TRBV6-4 combines with J gene TRBJ1-2; 8 bases align to TRBD1. J lost 8 bases, V lost 6 bases, and 8 bases had no gene match. This CDR3 spans 13 amino acids. Germline V gene data show CDR1 as MRHNA and CDR2 as SNTAGT. This CDR3 reads CASRAGGAAGYTF. CDR3 DNA sequence: TGTGCCAGCAGAGCAGGGGGCGCGGCGGGCTACACCTTC.

There are a few counts of this clone. The J gene is TRBJ1-2, the V gene TRBV2; 7 nucleotides agree with TRBD1. The CDR3 is 13 residues long. CDR1 SNHLY and CDR2 FYNNEI come from the germline V gene. The J segment lost 4 bases and the V segment lost 2 bases, leaving 1 base of the junction unmatched. In DNA form, the CDR3 reads TGTGCCAGCAGTGAAAACAGGGGCTATGGCTACACCTTC. Translating gives CASSENRGYGYTF.

V and J are TRBV10-3 and TRBJ1-2; D might be TRBD1 (6 bases). The CDR3 is made up of 18 amino acids. V was cut by 0 bases and J by 7 bases, with 24 bases left in between. The germline gives CDR1 ENHRY, CDR2 SYGVKD. The CDR3 is CAISESNAQTGPGVGYTF. In nucleotides, the CDR3 is TGTGCCATCAGTGAGTCGAATGCTCAAACCGGGCCAGGGGTTGGCTACACCTTC.

The rearrangement links TRBV20-1 to TRBJ2-3, with TRBD2 as a possible D gene (5 bases). This CDR3 is 15 amino acids long. Deletions cut 3 bases from V and 0 bases from J, with 13 bases between. The germline V gene encodes CDR1 DFQATT and CDR2 SNEGSKA (reference sequence). This CDR3 is CSASRAELSTDTQYF. The DNA for the CDR3 is TGCAGTGCTAGTAGAGCGGAGCTTAGCACAGATACGCAGTATTTT.

This clone was recorded at least ten times. The J gene is TRBJ2-7, the V gene TRBV28; TRBD1 is a possible D gene (6 bases). V was pared by 6 bases and J by 2 bases, with 26 bases between. CDR1 MDHEN and CDR2 SYDVKM come from the germline V gene. There are 18 residues in the CDR3. This chain's CDR3 is CASSSSPGLGALTYEQYF. The CDR3, as DNA: TGTGCCAGCAGCTCCTCCCCGGGCCTGGGGGCGCTTACCTACGAGCAGTACTTC. Together with reference TRBV28 and TRBJ2-7, the CDR3 gives the full variable domain: DVKVTQSSRYLVKRTGEKVFLECVQDMDHENMFWYRQDPGLGLRLIYFSYDVKMKEKGDIPEGYSVSREKKERFSLILESASTNQTSMYLCASSSSPGLGALTYEQYFGPGTRLTVT.

This clone was seen once. The chain employs TRBV20-1 and TRBJ1-4; D is undetermined. The CDR3 spans 12 residues. CDR1 is DFQATT, CDR2 SNEGSKA, per germline (reference sequence). The V end lost 3 bases, the J end lost 4 bases, and 6 bases lay between the germline ends. The CDR3 sequence: CSASGSNEKLFF. The CDR3 coding sequence is TGCAGTGCTAGTGGGAGTAATGAAAAACTGTTTTTT.

This clone has just one count. V is TRBV7-3 and J is TRBJ1-2; the D gene is possibly TRBD1 (6 bases). Trimming shortened V by 1 base and J by 8 bases, and 14 bases separated the two germline ends. CDR1 and CDR2 from the germline V gene are SGHTA and FQGTGA. The CDR3 covers 14 residues. The CDR3 loop reads CASSLSSGGEGYTF. The CDR3 DNA follows: TGTGCCAGCAGCTTAAGTTCGGGGGGCGAAGGCTACACCTTC.

This chain joins TRBV27 and TRBJ1-6, with D perhaps TRBD1 (6 bases). V was pared by 4 bases and J by 9 bases, with 25 bases between. Germline V gene data show CDR1 as MNHEY and CDR2 as SMNVEV (reference sequence). CDR3 length: 18 residues. The CDR3 here is CASSSTRKPWTDSSPLHF. The CDR3 coding sequence is TGTGCCAGCAGTTCGACTCGCAAACCCTGGACAGATTCTTCACCCCTCCACTTT.

The sample holds one count of this clone. The gene calls are TRBV27 and TRBJ1-5; TRBD1 matches at 10 bases. The CDR3 sequence is 18 residues long. CDR1 is MNHEY, CDR2 SMNVEV, per germline (reference sequence). V lost 0 bases, J lost 1 base, and 6 bases stayed unmatched. CDR3 sequence (DNA): TGTGCCAGCAGTTTATCGGGACAGGGGCTGAGGAGCAATCAGCCCCAGCATTTT. The encoded protein is CASSLSGQGLRSNQPQHF.

This clone was seen only a few times. V is TRBV4-1 and J is TRBJ2-2, with TRBD2 as a possible D gene (6 bases). Germline-derived CDR1 and CDR2 are MGHRA and YSYEKL. The V end was cut by 8 bases, the J end by 9 bases, with 13 bases between. This CDR3 has 12 residues. CDR3 in DNA: TGCGCCAGCTCGTGGGGGGTCCGGGAGCTGTTTTTT. Its translation is CASSWGVRELFF.

This chain connects TRBV27 to TRBJ2-1, with D perhaps TRBD2 (6 bases). V was trimmed by 3 bases and J by 3 bases, leaving 12 bases between them. This CDR3 spans 15 amino acids. Germline-derived CDR1 and CDR2 are MNHEY and SMNVEV (reference sequence). CDR3 loop: CASSFSGDLYNEQFF. The CDR3 nucleotides read TGTGCCAGCAGTTTCTCGGGAGACCTCTACAATGAGCAGTTCTTC.

This chain uses TRBV21-1 with TRBJ2-7; the table's D call, TRBD2, was not checked against the DNA. TRBV21-1 is tagged as a pseudogene. The CDR3 spans 16 residues. The CDR3 here is CASSNALGTSGYEQYF. The CDR3 DNA is TGTGCCAGCAGCAACGCCTTGGGGACTAGCGGATACGAGCAGTACTTC.

This chain uses TRBV24-1 with TRBJ2-2; tentatively, D is TRBD1 (5 bases). V dropped 0 bases and J dropped 7 bases, with 8 bases sitting between them. The germline gives CDR1 KGHDR, CDR2 SFDVKD. This CDR3 contains 14 residues. In DNA, the CDR3 is TGTGCCACCAGTGATTTGCTCCAGGGCGGGGAGCTGTTTTTT. Protein sequence: CATSDLLQGGELFF.

This chain joins TRBV27 and TRBJ2-3, with D tentatively TRBD2 (6 bases). V was trimmed by 6 bases and J by 1 base, leaving 8 bases between them. In germline, CDR1 is MNHEY, CDR2 SMNVEV (reference sequence). The CDR3 totals 13 residues. CDR3 DNA sequence: TGTGCCAGCAGCCGACTAGGCACAGATACGCAGTATTTT. Translating gives CASSRLGTDTQYF.

The chain couples TRBV24-1 to TRBJ2-1; 11 nucleotides match TRBD1. The CDR3 is 16 residues long. CDR1 is KGHDR and CDR2 is SFDVKD in the germline V gene. Losses at the gene ends were 4 bases for V and 5 bases for J; bases not matched to a gene: 6. The DNA of the CDR3 is TGTGCCACCAGTGACCCCGGGACAGGGGGTAACAATGAGCAGTTCTTC. It translates to CATSDPGTGGNNEQFF.

This clone was recorded only once. This chain links TRBV29-1 with TRBJ2-1, with TRBD1 matching 8 bases. This CDR3 region has 14 residues. Trimming at V came to 6 bases and at J to 8 bases, leaving 12 bases not matched to a gene. Germline V gives CDR1 SQVTM, CDR2 ANQGSEA. The CDR3 nucleotides read TGCAGCGTGACCGACAGGGGCGGAGGGGATGAGCAGTTCTTC. It yields the protein CSVTDRGGGDEQFF.

The chain couples TRBV5-1 to TRBJ2-5, with TRBD2 identical over 12 bases. Losses at the gene ends were 2 bases for V and 4 bases for J; bases not matched to a gene: 3. The CDR3 runs 15 residues. CDR1 is SGHRS and CDR2 is YFSETQ in the germline V gene. Written as DNA, the CDR3 is TGCGCCAGCAGCTTACTAGCGGGGGGCTCAGAGACCCAGTACTTC. This sequence encodes CASSLLAGGSETQYF.

The chain has TRBV29-1 and TRBJ2-1; 12 nucleotides match TRBD2. The germline V gene has CDR1 SQVTM and CDR2 ANQGSEA. With V trimmed by 0 bases and J by 5 bases, 8 bases remained unmatched. The CDR3 contains 17 residues. CDR3 bases: TGCAGCGTTGAAGATCTCTGGACTAGCGGGAAAAACAATGAGCAGTTCTTC. Translation: CSVEDLWTSGKNNEQFF.

The chain recombines TRBV14 with TRBJ2-2, with D perhaps TRBD2 (5 bases). Deletions cut 1 base from V and 2 bases from J, with 11 bases between. Germline CDR1 is SGHDN and CDR2 is FVKESK. The CDR3 runs to 16 residues. The CDR3 coding sequence is TGTGCCAGCAGCCAAGTGCGGAGGAGCAACACCGGGGAGCTGTTTTTT. Translated, it gives CASSQVRRSNTGELFF.

J is TRBJ2-5 and V is TRBV6-2 or TRBV6-3; D is undetermined. CDR1 MNHEY and CDR2 SVGEGT come from the germline V gene. Trimming cost V 2 bases and J 2 bases, with 9 bases left between them. The CDR3 loop spans 14 amino acids. The CDR3 sequence: CASSYKVAQETQYF. The DNA for the CDR3 is TGTGCCAGCAGTTACAAGGTAGCTCAAGAGACCCAGTACTTC.

The J gene is TRBJ1-1, the V gene TRBV12-5; D possibly corresponds to TRBD1 (5 bases). This CDR3 is 13 amino acids long. Germline CDR1 and CDR2: LGHNT and FRNRAP. Trimming shortened V by 6 bases and J by 1 base, and 9 bases separated the two germline ends. The DNA of the CDR3 is TGTGCTAGTGGATCTCAGGGGAACACTGAAGCTTTCTTT. Protein sequence: CASGSQGNTEAFF. Looking up the rest from reference TRBV12-5 and TRBJ1-1 gives the full variable domain: DARVTQTPRHKVTEMGQEVTMRCQPILGHNTVFWYRQTMMQGLELLAYFRNRAPLDDSGMPKDRFSAEMPDATLATLKIQPSEPRDSAVYFCASGSQGNTEAFFGQGTRLTVV.

The rearrangement joins TRBV6-5 to TRBJ2-2; 8 nucleotides align to TRBD2. Germline CDR1 is MNHEY and CDR2 is SVGAGI. After removal of 8 bases from V and 6 bases from J, the junction contained 8 bases not matched to a gene. CDR3 size: 14 residues. The CDR3 loop is CASREGPVPGELFF. The CDR3 bases are TGTGCCAGCCGGGAGGGCCCTGTCCCCGGGGAGCTGTTTTTT.

The chain uses TRBV5-6 and TRBJ2-2; perhaps TRBD1 as D (6 bases). V lost 0 bases and J lost 4, with 10 bases in between. CDR1 is SGHDT, CDR2 YYEEEE, per germline. The CDR3 is made up of 15 amino acids. The CDR3 sequence: CASSLAGAPTGELFF. CDR3 bases: TGTGCCAGCAGCTTGGCAGGGGCCCCCACCGGGGAGCTGTTTTTT.